The table lists the clone carrying this TCR beta chain with many counts. MiXCR, run by TCRdb on the RT-PCR reads, gives a single entry per CDR3 protein. The sample lists hundreds of thousands of distinct CDR3 sequences; approximately 15% were seen once. The CDR3 loop spans 14 amino acids. V was clipped by 6 bases and J by 3 bases, with 14 bases between them. Germline values: CDR1 WSHSY, CDR2 SAAADI. The receptor was derived from a female donor in good health, serving as a healthy control. The sample taken for sequencing was memory CD4+ T cells from blood. This chain connects TRBV10-2 to TRBJ1-1; no reliable D call. The CDR3 sequence is CASRRDYADTEAFF. The DNA of the CDR3 is TGCGCCAGCAGGAGAGACTATGCGGACACTGAAGCTTTCTTT.